Below are 13 T cell receptor beta chains sequenced from a single sample in a study of vaccination and CD4 T cells after COVID-19. Noted treatment: approximately 9-day PBMC culture with coronavirus spike peptide pools or control peptides (ViraFEST assay). Sequencing of DNA taken from cultured CD4+ T cells relied on the Oncomine TCR Beta short-read assay. TCRdb reprocessed the PCR reads via MiXCR and lists one record per CDR3 protein. The sample records about 21,000 distinct CDR3 sequences, about 51% being singletons. Their recognized antigens are unknown. The sequenced sample was CD4+ T cells from blood, cultured in vitro. Receptors were obtained from a human donor who had recovered from COVID-19.

The J gene is TRBJ2-7, the V gene TRBV24-1, with 11 bases matching TRBD1. V gave up 5 bases and J gave up 5 bases; unmatched junction bases: 4. Germline CDR1 KGHDR, CDR2 SFDVKD. The length of the CDR3 is 14 residues. CDR3 in DNA: TGTGCCACCAGTGTCGGACAGGGGGCCGACGAGCAGTACTTC. Its protein product is CATSVGQGADEQYF.

This chain links TRBV9 with TRBJ1-6, with 9 nucleotides matching TRBD1. The CDR3 contains 13 residues. Germline V gives CDR1 SGDLS, CDR2 YYNGEE. With 5 bases clipped from V and 12 bases from J, the junction kept 6 bases outside the gene matches. The CDR3 bases are TGTGCCAGCAGGGGACAGGGAGTAGGACCCCTCCACTTT. Its protein is CASRGQGVGPLHF. Combining the CDR3 with reference TRBV9 and TRBJ1-6 gives the whole variable domain DSGVTQTPKHLITATGQRVTLRCSPRSGDLSVYWYQQSLDQGLQFLIQYYNGEERAKGNILERFSAQQFPDLHSELNLSSLELGDSALYFCASRGQGVGPLHFGNGTRLTVT.

The gene calls are TRBV11-3 and TRBJ2-7, with 7 positions matching TRBD2. V dropped 3 bases and J dropped 0; count of bases not matched to a gene: 5. Germline V gene sequence: CDR1 SGHNT, CDR2 YENEEA. This CDR3 has 15 amino acids. This chain's CDR3 is CASSFRREGSYEQYF. The CDR3 nucleotides are TGTGCCAGCAGCTTCCGTAGGGAGGGCTCCTACGAGCAGTACTTC.

The chain links TRBV18 to TRBJ1-2, with a weak D call TRBD1 (5 bases). The CDR3 runs 17 residues. Trimming took 0 bases from V and 7 from J, leaving 21 bases between them. CDR1 is KGHSH and CDR2 is LQKENI in the germline V gene. DNA for the CDR3: TGTGCCAGCTCACCACCGTCCCCTCCCGGGGCCCTCTCTGGCTACACCTTC. Its translation is CASSPPSPPGALSGYTF.

A single count supports this clonotype. The rearrangement uses TRBV12-3 or TRBV12-4 and TRBJ2-3; maybe TRBD1 (6 bases). With 6 bases removed from V and 4 bases from J, the gap between germline ends came to 11 bases. The CDR3 consists of 13 residues. CDR3 nucleotide sequence: TGTGCCAGCAGCACAGGGTTCGCAGATACGCAGTATTTT. As protein: CASSTGFADTQYF.

This rearrangement joins TRBV20-1 to TRBJ1-4; 9 nucleotides line up with TRBD1. The CDR3 has 15 amino acids. V lost 3 bases, J lost 3 bases, and 5 bases stayed unmatched. Germline-derived CDR1 and CDR2 are DFQATT and SNEGSKA (reference sequence). CDR3 in amino acids: CSASPGTGSNEKLFF. CDR3 bases: TGCAGTGCTAGTCCGGGGACAGGGTCTAATGAAAAACTGTTTTTT.

This clonotype was recorded a few times. The J gene is TRBJ2-3, the V gene TRBV7-6; 9 bases map to TRBD1. The ends lost 5 bases at V and 3 bases at J; junction bases unmatched: 3. This CDR3 has 14 residues. Germline V CDR1 and CDR2: SGHVS, FNYEAQ. CDR3 residues: CASSPTGGTDTQYF. Here the CDR3 DNA reads TGTGCCAGCAGCCCGACAGGGGGGACAGATACGCAGTATTTT.

The chain employs TRBV7-8 and TRBJ1-5; 7 bases are shared with TRBD1. Germline V gene data show CDR1 as SGHVS and CDR2 as FQNEAQ. Losses at the gene ends were 3 bases for V and 0 bases for J; bases not matched to a gene: 5. The CDR3 has 16 amino acids. CDR3 residues: CASSLGTEASNQPQHF. The CDR3 region has the DNA TGTGCCAGCAGCTTGGGGACAGAGGCTAGCAATCAGCCCCAGCATTTT.

The rearrangement links TRBV20-1 to TRBJ2-7; D not resolved. The CDR3 consists of 13 residues. V lost 2 bases and J lost 4, with 12 bases in between. Germline loops: CDR1 DFQATT, CDR2 SNEGSKA (reference sequence). The CDR3 bases are TGCAGTGCTAGACCCCCGAATGAGTACGAGCAGTACTTC. The encoded protein is CSARPPNEYEQYF.

The sample holds a few counts of this clonotype. The gene calls are TRBV28 and TRBJ2-2; 10 bases map to TRBD2. This CDR3 contains 16 residues. Unmatched junction bases numbered 10, after V lost 11 bases and J lost 1 base. Germline loops: CDR1 MDHEN, CDR2 SYDVKM. CDR3 loop: CAGGLAGVGNTGELFF. The CDR3 nucleotides read TGTGCCGGTGGGCTAGCGGGAGTCGGGAACACCGGGGAGCTGTTTTTT.

This clonotype was counted only a few times. V gene TRBV12-3 or TRBV12-4 combines with J gene TRBJ1-5, with D perhaps TRBD1 (6 bases). V lost 4 bases and J 7 bases, leaving 11 bases between the germline ends. The CDR3 has 13 amino acids. CDR3 in amino acids: CASSYEGGQPQHF. CDR3 nucleotide sequence: TGTGCCAGCAGTTACGAGGGGGGGCAGCCCCAGCATTTT.

This clonotype has more than one count but fewer than ten. The chain couples TRBV27 to TRBJ1-2; maybe TRBD1 (6 bases). Per the germline V gene, CDR1 is MNHEY and CDR2 is SMNVEV (reference sequence). Trimming took 4 bases from V and 4 from J, leaving 16 bases between them. The CDR3 runs 15 residues. The CDR3 here is CASSSRNTGFYGYTF. The DNA of the CDR3 is TGTGCCAGCAGTTCCAGGAACACAGGGTTCTATGGCTACACCTTC.

This sequence joins TRBV21-1 and TRBJ1-1; the D segment call TRBD1 is taken from the table without a DNA check. TRBV21-1 is reported as a pseudogene. This CDR3 is built from 15 residues. The CDR3 region has the DNA TGTGCCAGCAGCAAAGGTACGGGAATTCACACTGAAGCTTTCTTT. Translation gives CASSKGTGIHTEAFF.